This T cell receptor beta chain emerged from a study of cytomegalovirus exposure and HLA in healthy donors. Overall study findings and caveats: Association of 17,000 or so TCR beta sequences with HLA alleles was found at 0.05 false discovery rate in a later analysis. Presence/absence analyses took donor sequencing depth as roughly uniform. Later analysis demonstrated an association between a missense DCLRE1C variant and TCR beta V- and J-gene trimming.

13 Jbeta primers and 60 Vbeta primers were used for the PCR. Assay used: immunoSEQ multiplex PCR; TCRdb lists only in-frame clones, some missing. The repertoire holds roughly 240,000 clones, with roughly 82% as singletons. In regard to this clone: The antigen is undetermined.

Unmatched junction bases numbered 5, after V lost 4 bases and J lost 5 bases. This CDR3 has 15 amino acids. Per the germline V gene, CDR1 is SGHVS and CDR2 is FNYEAQ. Sequenced sample: PBMCs. V gene TRBV7-6 combines with J gene TRBJ2-1; 10 nucleotides line up with TRBD2. The TCR was taken from a woman between 40 and 50 years old in good health and CMV-seropositive. CDR3 in amino acids: CASSSLAGAHNEQFF. The CDR3 nucleotides read TGTGCCAGCAGCTCGCTAGCGGGAGCGCACAATGAGCAGTTCTTC.